This T cell receptor beta chain was recorded in a study of T cell clonality in common variable immunodeficiency (dated by TCRdb to the mid-2010s). Beyond this particular receptor, the publication reports: Compared with healthy controls, CVID subjects showed increased TCRbeta clonality (t-test p = 0.018), a feature most characteristic of about a third of subjects. CVID TCRbeta sequences reportedly showed fewer deletions and N-nucleotide insertions and lacked highly modified clones with 13 or more V deletions. Healthy controls shared more TCRbeta clones with each other than CVID subjects shared among themselves (p < 0.0001). Although equal DNA input was used, an average of about 81,820 unique sequences per sample was obtained for controls, compared with approximately 31,000 for CVID samples. Patient heterogeneity within the CVID cohort put limits on correlating repertoire features with clinical complications. It was noted by the authors that sequencing of the repertoires of T cell subpopulations would be needed to clarify the cause of the increased clonality in CVID.

Diagnosis of CVID followed standard criteria, namely serum IgG, IgA and/or IgM below the normal range together with specific antibody deficiency. The CVID group comprised some 44 subjects, about 15 female and approximately 29 male, aged roughly 8 to 65 years with a mean age of around 40. Most of the CVID patients and most of the healthy controls were of Caucasian heritage. All CVID subjects had received replacement immunoglobulin therapy for at least one year at the time of study participation. When blood was collected, none of the CVID subjects were ill or on immunomodulatory or immunosuppressive medication. Heparinized peripheral whole blood samples of about 4.5 to 9 ml were obtained from each donor. Genomic DNA from adults with common variable immune deficiency (CVID) and from healthy adult controls was the source for sequencing TCRbeta CDR3 repertoires. To isolate peripheral blood mononuclear cells, diluted blood was subjected to density centrifugation over Hypaque 1077 or Ficoll-Paque. Unsorted mononuclear cells served as the source of genomic DNA, which was extracted either by Qiagen column purification or by a centrifugation-based method.

Unmatched junction bases come to 6, with V trimmed by 4 bases and J by 5 bases. In the germline V gene, CDR1 corresponds to SGHTA and CDR2 to FQGTGA. There are 14 amino acids in the CDR3, from cysteine to phenylalanine inclusive. The CDR3 was read in part: 33 bases, with the frame set at base 1. CVID samples and control samples contributed equivalent amounts of genomic DNA as sequencing input. For every sample, a 60 bp segment covering the rearranged TCRbeta CDR3 region was amplified and then sequenced. TCRbeta amplification used the immunoSEQ assay, a bias-corrected multiplex PCR with high-throughput sequencing. In the paper's pipeline: Every unique nucleotide sequence was considered a clone and was annotated with V, D and J genes, copy number and frequency. Sequences were labeled productive if in frame, and non-productive if out of frame or containing stop codons. As previously described, clonality was computed from Shannon's entropy. The predicted amino acid sequences of productive clones were used to derive mean CDR3 Kyte-Doolittle hydropathy. Using the R hclust function, scaled V gene usage was clustered hierarchically with Manhattan distance and complete linkage. Sharing of clones by CDR3 amino acid sequence was evaluated through resampling of 12 repertoires per group over 100 rounds. The repertoires were searched for approximately 73 published EBV-specific and a few hundred published CMV-specific TCRbeta sequences. After two CVID samples that produced fewer than 10,000 sequences were dropped from the analysis, some 41 CVID repertoires remained. What TCRdb holds here is the immuneACCESS table cut down to in-frame rearrangements. Part of the clones is not present; checked against another copy, under half of the missing clones reflect an unresolved V gene, and the others are unexplained. D and trimming come from the DNA, and the V and J calls and clone size come from that table. The table puts about 19,000 clones in this sample, none counted just once. The biggest ten clones account for 24% of the sample.

This clone was recorded a few times. The specificity of this receptor is unknown. The read falls 3 residues short of the CDR3 end, and the missing part is taken from the germline J gene. Sequenced: peripheral blood mononuclear cells. The chain employs TRBV7-3 and TRBJ2-7; the central 9 bases match TRBD1. The receptor's source is a human donor with common variable immunodeficiency. The covered CDR3 bases are TGTGCCAGCAGCTACAGGGGGCTCTTAGACGAG. The translation is CASSYRGLLDE. The complete CDR3 sequence is CASSYRGLLDEQYF.